This T cell receptor (beta chain) stems from a study of T cell changes during pregnancy in multiple sclerosis. The CDR3 runs 15 residues. V lost 5 bases to trimming and J lost 4 bases; unmatched junction nucleotides: 9. Germline-derived CDR1 and CDR2 are SGHVS and FQNEAQ. Method: immunoSEQ multiplex PCR; TCRdb's copy keeps in-frame clones and lacks some. The sample includes some 100,000 clones, approximately 92% of them seen just once. The V call is TRBV7-8, the J call TRBJ2-7, with 9 bases that match TRBD2. The sequenced sample was peripheral blood, obtained in the second trimester of pregnancy. This clonotype was obtained from a female donor with multiple sclerosis, enrolled in a pregnancy study. CDR3 in amino acids: CASSTIPGLAYEQYF. The CDR3 DNA follows: TGTGCCAGCAGCACGATCCCGGGACTAGCTTACGAGCAGTACTTC.